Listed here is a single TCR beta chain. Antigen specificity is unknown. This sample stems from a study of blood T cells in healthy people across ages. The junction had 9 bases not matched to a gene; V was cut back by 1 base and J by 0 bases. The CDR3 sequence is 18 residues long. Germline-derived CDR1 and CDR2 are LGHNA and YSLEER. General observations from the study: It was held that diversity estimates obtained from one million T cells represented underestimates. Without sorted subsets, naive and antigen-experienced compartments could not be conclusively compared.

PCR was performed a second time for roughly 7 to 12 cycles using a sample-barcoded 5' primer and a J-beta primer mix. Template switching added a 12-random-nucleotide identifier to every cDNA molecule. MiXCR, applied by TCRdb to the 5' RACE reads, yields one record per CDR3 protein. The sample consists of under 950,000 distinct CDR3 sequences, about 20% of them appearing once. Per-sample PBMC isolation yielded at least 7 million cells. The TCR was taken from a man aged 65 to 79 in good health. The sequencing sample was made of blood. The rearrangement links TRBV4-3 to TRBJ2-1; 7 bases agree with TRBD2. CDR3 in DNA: TGCGCCAGCAGCCAAGGGACTAGTGTAGGGTCCTCCTACAATGAGCAGTTCTTC. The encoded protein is CASSQGTSVGSSYNEQFF.